At least ten counts were recorded for the clone carrying this T cell receptor beta chain. The time point denotes: newly diagnosed GD, antithyroid drugs for less than 3 months. Researchers made the TCR library from RNA that was extracted from PBMCs. Doctors identified Graves' disease using the American Thyroid Association guidelines. Relying on iRepertoire HTBI primers and Arm-PCR of CDR3 regions, the team built TCR beta libraries. TCRdb reprocessed the multiplex PCR reads via MiXCR and lists one record per CDR3 protein. The data show about 500,000 distinct CDR3 sequences, around 15% seen once. This CDR3 contains 15 residues. Per the germline V gene, CDR1 is DFQATT and CDR2 is SNEGSKA (reference sequence). Losses at the gene ends were 4 bases for V and 0 bases for J; bases not matched to a gene: 4. The data derive from a study of regulatory T cells in long-lasting Graves disease. The data were also submitted as part of a second study, on T cells in Graves' hyperthyroidism and ophthalmopathy. That study adds: HTBI primers were used for first-round RT-PCR of the TCR CDR3. Using 13 V-J features, a model discriminated ophthalmopathy from stable hyperthyroidism.

Sequencing used peripheral blood mononuclear cells (PBMCs), obtained at new diagnosis, from a patient treated with antithyroid drugs. The chain couples TRBV20-1 to TRBJ2-5; 11 bases agree with TRBD2. The clonotype was recovered from a man in his forties with Graves disease. DNA for the CDR3: TGCAGTGCTATTGGACTAGCGGGTTACCAAGAGACCCAGTACTTC. Translating it yields CSAIGLAGYQETQYF.